The subject of this entry is one T cell receptor beta chain. What it recognizes is unknown. Template material for amplifying TCR beta CDR3 regions consisted of RNA transcripts. A set of HTBI primers served as the primers for a first-round RT-PCR of the TCR CDR3. TCRdb fed the multiplex PCR reads into MiXCR, producing one record per CDR3 protein. The sample has fewer than 500,000 distinct CDR3 sequences; 13% are singletons. This CDR3 region has 14 residues. CDR1 SGHRS and CDR2 YFSETQ come from the germline V gene. Trimming stripped 3 bases from V and 5 bases from J, with 14 bases between. This record comes from a study of T cells in Graves' hyperthyroidism and ophthalmopathy. Overall study context: Peripheral blood sampling occurred at initial diagnosis, before any treatment. Regarding the study as a whole: Blood shared most expanded thyroid clonotypes above 0.001.

Patients aged 18 to 65 had newly diagnosed hyperthyroidism that had lasted under 2 months. The origin of this receptor is a man in his thirties or forties with Graves' hyperthyroidism that later progressed to Graves' ophthalmopathy. Sequencing was done on a sample of blood. V and J are TRBV5-1 and TRBJ2-5; tentatively, D is TRBD1 or TRBD2 (5 bases each). CDR3 region: CASSSNTGGETQYF. In nucleotides, the CDR3 is TGCGCCAGCAGCTCGAACACAGGCGGGGAGACCCAGTACTTC.